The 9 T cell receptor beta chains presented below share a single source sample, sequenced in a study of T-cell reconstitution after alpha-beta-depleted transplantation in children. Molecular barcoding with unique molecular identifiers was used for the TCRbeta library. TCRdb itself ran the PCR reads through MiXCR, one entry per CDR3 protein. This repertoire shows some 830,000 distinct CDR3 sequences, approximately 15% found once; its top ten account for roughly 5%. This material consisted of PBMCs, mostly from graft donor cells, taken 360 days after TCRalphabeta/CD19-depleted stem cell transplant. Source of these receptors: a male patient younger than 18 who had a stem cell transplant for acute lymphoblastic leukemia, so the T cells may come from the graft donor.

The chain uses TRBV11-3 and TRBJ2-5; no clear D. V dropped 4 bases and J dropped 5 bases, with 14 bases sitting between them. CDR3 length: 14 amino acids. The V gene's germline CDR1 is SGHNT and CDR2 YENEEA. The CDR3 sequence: CASSSSRGRETQYF. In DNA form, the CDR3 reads TGTGCCAGCAGCTCCAGTCGTGGCCGGGAGACCCAGTACTTC.

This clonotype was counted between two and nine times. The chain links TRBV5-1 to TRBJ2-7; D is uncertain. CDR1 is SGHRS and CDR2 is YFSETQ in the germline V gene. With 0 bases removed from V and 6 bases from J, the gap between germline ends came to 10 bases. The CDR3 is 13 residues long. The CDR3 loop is CASSLGSSTEQYF. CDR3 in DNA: TGCGCCAGCAGCTTGGGCTCTAGTACCGAGCAGTACTTC.

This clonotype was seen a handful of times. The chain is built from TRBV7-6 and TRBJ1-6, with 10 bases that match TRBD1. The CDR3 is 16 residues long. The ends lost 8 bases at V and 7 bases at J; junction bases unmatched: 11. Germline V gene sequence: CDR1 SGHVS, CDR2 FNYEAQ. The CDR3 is CASSPRAGQGNSPLHF. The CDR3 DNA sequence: TGTGCCAGCTCTCCCCGTGCGGGACAGGGGAATTCACCCCTCCACTTT.

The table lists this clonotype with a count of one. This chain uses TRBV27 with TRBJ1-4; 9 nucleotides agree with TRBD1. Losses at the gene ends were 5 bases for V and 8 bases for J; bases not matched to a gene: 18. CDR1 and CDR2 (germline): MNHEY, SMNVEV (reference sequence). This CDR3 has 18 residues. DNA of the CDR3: TGTGCCAGCAGTGGGACAGGGTGGTATGTAAGCGGTGAGGAAAAACTGTTTTTT. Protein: CASSGTGWYVSGEEKLFF. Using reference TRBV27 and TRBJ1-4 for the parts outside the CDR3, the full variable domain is EAQVTQNPRYLITVTGKKLTVTCSQNMNHEYMSWYRQDPGLGLRQIYYSMNVEVTDKGDVPEGYKVSRKEKRNFPLILESPSPNQTSLYFCASSGTGWYVSGEEKLFFGSGTQLSVL.

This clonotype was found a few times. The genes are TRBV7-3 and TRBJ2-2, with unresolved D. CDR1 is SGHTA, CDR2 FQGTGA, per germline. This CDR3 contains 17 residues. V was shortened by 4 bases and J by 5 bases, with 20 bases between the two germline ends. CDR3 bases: TGTGCCAGCAGCTCCCTGGGCCATCCCATGGGGACCGGGGAGCTGTTTTTT. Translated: CASSSLGHPMGTGELFF.

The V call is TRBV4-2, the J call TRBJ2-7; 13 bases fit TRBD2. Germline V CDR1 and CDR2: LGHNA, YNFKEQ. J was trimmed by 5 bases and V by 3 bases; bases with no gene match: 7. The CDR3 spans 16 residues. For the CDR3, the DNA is TGTGCCAGCAGCCACGGACTAGCGGGAGCTAAGGACGAGCAGTACTTC. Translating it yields CASSHGLAGAKDEQYF.

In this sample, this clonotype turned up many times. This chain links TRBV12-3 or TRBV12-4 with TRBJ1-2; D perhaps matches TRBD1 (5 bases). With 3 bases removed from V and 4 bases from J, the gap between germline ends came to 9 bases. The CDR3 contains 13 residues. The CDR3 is CASSFQGFYGYTF. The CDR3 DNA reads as TGTGCCAGCAGTTTCCAGGGCTTCTATGGCTACACCTTC.

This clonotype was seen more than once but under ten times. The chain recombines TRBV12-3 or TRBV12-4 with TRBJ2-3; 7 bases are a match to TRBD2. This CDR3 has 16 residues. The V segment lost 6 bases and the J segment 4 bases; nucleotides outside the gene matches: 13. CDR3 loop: CASRSPSGGRADTQYF. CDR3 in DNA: TGTGCCAGCAGGTCCCCTTCGGGCGGGAGAGCAGATACGCAGTATTTT.

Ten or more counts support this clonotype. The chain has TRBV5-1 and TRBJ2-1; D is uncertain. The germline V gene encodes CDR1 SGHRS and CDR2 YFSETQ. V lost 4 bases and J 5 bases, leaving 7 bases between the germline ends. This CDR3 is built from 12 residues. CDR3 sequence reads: CASSRLNNEQFF. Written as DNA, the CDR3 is TGCGCCAGCAGCCGACTCAACAATGAGCAGTTCTTC.